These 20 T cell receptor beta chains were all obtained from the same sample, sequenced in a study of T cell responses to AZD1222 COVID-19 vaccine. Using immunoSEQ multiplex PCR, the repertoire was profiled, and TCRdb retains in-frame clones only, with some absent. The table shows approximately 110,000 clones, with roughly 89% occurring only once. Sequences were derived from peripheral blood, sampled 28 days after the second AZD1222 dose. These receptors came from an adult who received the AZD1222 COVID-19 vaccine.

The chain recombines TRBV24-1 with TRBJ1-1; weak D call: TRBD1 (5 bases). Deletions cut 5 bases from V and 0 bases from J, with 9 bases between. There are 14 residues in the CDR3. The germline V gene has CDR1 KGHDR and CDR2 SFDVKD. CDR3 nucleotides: TGTGCCACCAGTGCTGGGACCATGAACACTGAAGCTTTCTTT. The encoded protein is CATSAGTMNTEAFF.

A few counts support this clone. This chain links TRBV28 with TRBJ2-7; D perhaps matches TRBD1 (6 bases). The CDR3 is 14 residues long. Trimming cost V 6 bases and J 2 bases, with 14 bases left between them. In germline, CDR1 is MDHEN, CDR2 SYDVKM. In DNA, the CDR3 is TGTGCCAGCAGGAACGGACAGTGGACCTACGAGCAGTACTTC. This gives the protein CASRNGQWTYEQYF.

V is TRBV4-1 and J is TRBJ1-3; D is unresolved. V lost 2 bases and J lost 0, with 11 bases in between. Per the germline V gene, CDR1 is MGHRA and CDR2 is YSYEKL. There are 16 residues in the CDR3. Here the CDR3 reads CASSQYDLSSGNTIYF. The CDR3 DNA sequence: TGCGCCAGCAGCCAATACGACCTAAGCTCTGGAAACACCATATATTTT.

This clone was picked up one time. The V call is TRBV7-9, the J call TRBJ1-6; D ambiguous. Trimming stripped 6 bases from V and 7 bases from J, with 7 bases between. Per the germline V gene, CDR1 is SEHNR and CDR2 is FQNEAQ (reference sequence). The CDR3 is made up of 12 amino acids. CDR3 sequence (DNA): TGTGCCAGCAGTAACCCAAATTCACCCCTCCACTTT. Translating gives CASSNPNSPLHF.

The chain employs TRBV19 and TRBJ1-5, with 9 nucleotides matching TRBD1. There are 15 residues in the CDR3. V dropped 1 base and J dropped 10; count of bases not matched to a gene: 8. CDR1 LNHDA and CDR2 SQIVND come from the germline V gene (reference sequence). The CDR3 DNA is TGTGCCAGTAGTATAGGAGAGACAGGGGGATCCCCCCAGCATTTT. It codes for CASSIGETGGSPQHF.

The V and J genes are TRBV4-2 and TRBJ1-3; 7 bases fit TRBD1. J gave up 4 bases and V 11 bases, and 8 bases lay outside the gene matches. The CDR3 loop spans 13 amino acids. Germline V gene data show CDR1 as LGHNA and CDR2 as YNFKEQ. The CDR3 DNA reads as TGTGCCTCAAAGGGGGCCTCAGGAAACACCATATATTTT. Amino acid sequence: CASKGASGNTIYF.

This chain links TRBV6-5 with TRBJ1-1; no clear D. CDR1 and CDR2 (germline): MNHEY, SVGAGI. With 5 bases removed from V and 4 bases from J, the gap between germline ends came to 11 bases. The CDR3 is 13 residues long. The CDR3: CASSPDWSTEAFF. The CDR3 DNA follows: TGTGCCAGCAGTCCAGATTGGAGCACTGAAGCTTTCTTT.

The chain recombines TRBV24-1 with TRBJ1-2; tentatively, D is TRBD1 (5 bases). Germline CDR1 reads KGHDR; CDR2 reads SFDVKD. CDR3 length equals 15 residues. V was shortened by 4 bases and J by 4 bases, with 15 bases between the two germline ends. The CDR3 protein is CATSDSRQLSYGYTF. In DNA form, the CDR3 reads TGTGCCACCAGTGACTCCCGACAGTTAAGCTATGGCTACACCTTC.

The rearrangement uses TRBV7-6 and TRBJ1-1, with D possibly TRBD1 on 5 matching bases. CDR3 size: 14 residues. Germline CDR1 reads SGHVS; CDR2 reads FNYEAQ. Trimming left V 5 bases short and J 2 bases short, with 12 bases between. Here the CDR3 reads CASSEGPINTEAFF. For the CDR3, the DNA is TGTGCCAGCAGCGAGGGACCGATAAACACTGAAGCTTTCTTT. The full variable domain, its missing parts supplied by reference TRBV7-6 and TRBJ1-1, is GAGVSQSPRYKVTKRGQDVALRCDPISGHVSLYWYRQALGQGPEFLTYFNYEAQQDKSGLPNDRFSAERPEGSISTLTIQRTEQRDSAMYRCASSEGPINTEAFFGQGTRLTVV.

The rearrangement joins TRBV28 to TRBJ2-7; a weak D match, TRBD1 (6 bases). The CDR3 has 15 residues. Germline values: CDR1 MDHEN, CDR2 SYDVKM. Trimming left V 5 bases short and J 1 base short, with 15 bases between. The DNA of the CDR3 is TGTGCCAGCAGTCCACACTCAACAGGGTCCTACGAGCAGTACTTC. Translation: CASSPHSTGSYEQYF.

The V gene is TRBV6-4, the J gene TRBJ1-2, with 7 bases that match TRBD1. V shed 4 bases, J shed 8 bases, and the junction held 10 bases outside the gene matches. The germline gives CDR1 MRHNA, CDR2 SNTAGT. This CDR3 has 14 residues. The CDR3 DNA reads TGTGCCAGCAGTGTACTTGGGACAGTCGAAGGCTACACCTTC. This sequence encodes CASSVLGTVEGYTF.

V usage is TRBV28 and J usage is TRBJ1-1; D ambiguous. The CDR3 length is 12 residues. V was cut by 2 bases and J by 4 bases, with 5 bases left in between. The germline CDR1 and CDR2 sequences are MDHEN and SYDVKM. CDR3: CASSLGLTEAFF. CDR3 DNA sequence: TGTGCCAGCAGTTTAGGCCTCACTGAAGCTTTCTTT.

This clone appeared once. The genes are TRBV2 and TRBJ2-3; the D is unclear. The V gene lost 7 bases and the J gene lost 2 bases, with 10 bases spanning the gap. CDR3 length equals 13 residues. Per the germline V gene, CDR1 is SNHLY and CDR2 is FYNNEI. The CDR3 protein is CASKWQATDTQYF. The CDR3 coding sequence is TGTGCCAGCAAGTGGCAGGCCACAGATACGCAGTATTTT.

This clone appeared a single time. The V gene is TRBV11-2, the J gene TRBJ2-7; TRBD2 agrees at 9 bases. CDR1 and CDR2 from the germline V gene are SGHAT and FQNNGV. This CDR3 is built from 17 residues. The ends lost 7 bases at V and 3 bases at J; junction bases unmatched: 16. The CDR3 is CASTKGTGTSPNYEQYF. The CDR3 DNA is TGTGCCAGCACCAAAGGGACCGGGACTAGCCCTAACTACGAGCAGTACTTC.

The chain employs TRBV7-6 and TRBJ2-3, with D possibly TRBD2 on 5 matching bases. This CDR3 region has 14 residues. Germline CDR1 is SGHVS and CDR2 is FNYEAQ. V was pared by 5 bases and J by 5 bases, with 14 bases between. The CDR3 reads CASSPQDWRDTQYF. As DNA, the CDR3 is TGTGCCAGCAGCCCCCAGGACTGGAGAGATACGCAGTATTTT.

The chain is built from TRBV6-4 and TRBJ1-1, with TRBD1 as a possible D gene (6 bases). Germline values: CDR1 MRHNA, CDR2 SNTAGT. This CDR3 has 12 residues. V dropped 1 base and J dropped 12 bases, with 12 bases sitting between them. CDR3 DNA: TGTGCCAGCAGTGACTTCGGGACATCTACTTTCTTT. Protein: CASSDFGTSTFF.

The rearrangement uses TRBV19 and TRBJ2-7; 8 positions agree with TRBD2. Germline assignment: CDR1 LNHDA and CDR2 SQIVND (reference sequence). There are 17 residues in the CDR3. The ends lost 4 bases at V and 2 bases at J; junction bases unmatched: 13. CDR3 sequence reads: CASSRDLVAGGTYEQYF. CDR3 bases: TGTGCCAGTAGTAGGGACTTGGTCGCGGGAGGAACCTACGAGCAGTACTTC. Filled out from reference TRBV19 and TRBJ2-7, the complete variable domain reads DGGITQSPKYLFRKEGQNVTLSCEQNLNHDAMYWYRQDPGQGLRLIYYSQIVNDFQKGDIAEGYSVSREKKESFPLTVTSAQKNPTAFYLCASSRDLVAGGTYEQYFGPGTRLTVT.

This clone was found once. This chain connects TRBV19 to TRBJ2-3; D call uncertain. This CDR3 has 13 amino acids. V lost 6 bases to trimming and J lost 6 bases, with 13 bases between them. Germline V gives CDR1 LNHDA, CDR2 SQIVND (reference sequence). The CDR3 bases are TGTGCCAGTAGGGATCGCCAGATCGATACGCAGTATTTT. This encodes CASRDRQIDTQYF.

CDR3 coding DNA: TGCGCCAGCAGCCAAGAACCAGCCCTCTACGAGCAGTACTTC. Amino acid sequence: CASSQEPALYEQYF. V gene TRBV4-1 combines with J gene TRBJ2-7; D ambiguous. The CDR3 covers 14 residues. Trimming stripped 0 bases from V and 3 bases from J, with 9 bases between. Germline loops: CDR1 MGHRA, CDR2 YSYEKL.

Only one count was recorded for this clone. The CDR3 sequence is CASSEFRNGSPLHF. The CDR3 nucleotides read TGCGCCAGCAGTGAGTTCAGGAATGGCTCACCCCTCCACTTT. The V gene is TRBV10-2, the J gene TRBJ1-6; D is undetermined. This CDR3 has 14 residues. V was pared by 1 base and J by 10 bases, with 11 bases between. CDR1 and CDR2 (germline): WSHSY, SAAADI.